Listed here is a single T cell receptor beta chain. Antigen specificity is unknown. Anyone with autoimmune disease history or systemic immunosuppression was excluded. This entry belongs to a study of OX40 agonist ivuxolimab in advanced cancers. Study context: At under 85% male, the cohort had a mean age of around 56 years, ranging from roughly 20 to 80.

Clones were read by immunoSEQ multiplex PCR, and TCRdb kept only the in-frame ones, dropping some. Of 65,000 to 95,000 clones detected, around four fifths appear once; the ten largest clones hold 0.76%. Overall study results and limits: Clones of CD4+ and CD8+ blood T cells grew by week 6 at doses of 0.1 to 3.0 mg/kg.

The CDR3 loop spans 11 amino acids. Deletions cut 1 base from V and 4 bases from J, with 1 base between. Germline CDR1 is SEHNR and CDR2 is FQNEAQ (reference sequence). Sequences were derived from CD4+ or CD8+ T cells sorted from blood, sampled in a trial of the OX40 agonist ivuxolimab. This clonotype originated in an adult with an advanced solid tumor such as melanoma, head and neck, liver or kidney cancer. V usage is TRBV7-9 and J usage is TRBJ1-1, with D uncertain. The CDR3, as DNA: TGTGCCAGCAGCTTAGGCACTGAAGCTTTCTTT. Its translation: CASSLGTEAFF.